This T cell receptor (beta chain) is from a study of blood T cell repertoires in COVID-19. Study-level background: The United States, Italy and Spain provided the acute and convalescent COVID-19 samples. T cells, B-cell-depleted T cells, or PBMCs provided the cDNA or gDNA that served as material.

This CDR3 comprises 14 residues. Deletions cut 3 bases from V and 5 bases from J, with 13 bases between. Germline CDR1 is SNHLY and CDR2 is FYNNEI. Authors' data handling: Amplifying reference gene primers gave estimates of nucleated cell counts. Clones were read by immunoSEQ multiplex PCR, and TCRdb kept only the in-frame ones, dropping some. The DNA was the basis for D and trimming; V, J and clone size are from that table. Here the sample spans about 50,000 clones, approximately 82% being singletons. The sequence was obtained from a human donor in a cohort sampled during active COVID-19. Source material: peripheral blood. The V call is TRBV2, the J call TRBJ1-2; maybe TRBD1 (6 bases). The CDR3 DNA follows: TGTGCCAGCAGTGAGACAGGTTCTGAGTATGGCTACACCTTC. Protein sequence: CASSETGSEYGYTF. Combining the CDR3 with reference TRBV2 and TRBJ1-2 gives the whole variable domain EPEVTQTPSHQVTQMGQEVILRCVPISNHLYFYWYRQILGQKVEFLVSFYNNEISEKSEIFDDQFSVERPDGSNFTLKIRSTKLEDSAMYFCASSETGSEYGYTFGSGTRLTVV.